This T cell receptor (beta chain) was found in a study of vaccination effects on CD4 cells after COVID-19 (dated by TCRdb to between 2021 and 2024). Study-wide context: Across the study, the median time from the second dose to post-vaccine sampling was 72 days (range 14 to 241). Cultures from other donors in the study were sequenced using the Oncomine TCR Beta short-read assay on an Illumina iSeq 100. In both COVID-19 convalescent patients and infection-naive vaccine recipients, the study compared SARS-CoV-2 spike-specific CD4+ TCR repertoires from before mRNA vaccination with those from after it. A total of around eleven COVID-19 convalescent patients and several SARS-CoV-2-naive healthy vaccine recipients were included in the full study.

Points on this clone: The antigen this receptor binds is unknown. No much larger clone is present one base from it, and per-base qualities are unavailable.

In the ViraFEST assay, PBMC were stimulated with viral peptide pools, and TCR sequencing was then used to find antigen-specific CD4+ T cell clonotypes based on their expansion. After approximately eleven days of culture, CD4+ T cells were isolated with the EasySep CD4+ T cell isolation kit. Each participant received two doses of an mRNA SARS-CoV-2 vaccine, either BNT162b2 or mRNA-1273. The absence of prior SARS-CoV-2 infection in healthy vaccine recipients was confirmed by negative nucleocapsid antibodies before and after vaccination. Each well held fewer than 2.5 million PBMC cultured in IMDM containing roughly 5.1% human AB serum, 8.5 to 10 IU/ml IL-2 and gentamicin, along with approximately 10 ug/ml peptides. Half of the culture medium was replaced with fresh IL-2-containing medium on days 3 and 7. Unless otherwise noted, each peptide stimulation condition was cultured in triplicate wells. Using Ficoll-Paque Plus gradient centrifugation, PBMC were separated from whole blood and then either used fresh or cryopreserved at -140C. The spike proteins of SARS-CoV-2 and of the common cold coronaviruses HCoV-NL63, HCoV-OC43 and HCoV-229E were spanned by overlapping peptide pools. The QIAamp micro DNA kit was used to extract genomic DNA from the cultured CD4+ T cells.

Via the germline V gene (reference sequence), CDR1 is MNHEY and CDR2 SMNVEV. The CDR3 numbers 15 residues from cysteine through phenylalanine. Only the CDR3 DNA stays, 45 bases, in frame from base 1. V and J are trimmed by 4 bases and 0 bases, and the gene matches miss 3 bases of the junction. Overall study outcomes, separate from this receptor: Limitations of the study were the small number of convalescent patients and the absence of early post-infection timepoints. Both infection-induced and vaccine-induced clones contracted markedly at late post-vaccination timepoints, which is consistent with waning T cell responses. In healthy vaccine recipients, vaccine-induced clones were almost all SARS-CoV-2 mono-reactive, with only 1 of 255 cross-reactive with common cold coronaviruses.

The library was made by the immunoSEQ multiplex PCR assay. DNA from the cultured and isolated CD4+ T cells underwent TCR beta CDR3 sequencing. Concerning the study's data processing: The analysis removed non-productive TCR sequences, trimmed reads to the CDR3 region, and retained only CDR3s that were 7 or more amino acids long. The MANAFEST web app was used to identify antigen-specific clonotypes by comparing expansion in peptide wells with expansion in reference cultures. Positive clones required FDR<0.05 expansion versus reference and all other wells, odds ratio above 5, and frequency above 0.1% in two replicate wells. Cross-reactive clonotypes were defined as significantly expanded in SARS-CoV-2 spike wells and in at least one common cold coronavirus spike condition. Levenshtein distance calculated with the stringdist R package was used to assess CDR3 similarity, and unrooted trees were constructed with ape in R 3.6.1. TCRdb re-hosts the immuneACCESS table, in-frame sequences only. Its copies lack some clones; in the studies checked, an unresolved V gene accounts for under half of them, and the cause for the rest is not known. For V, J and clone size, that table is used; D and trimming come from the DNA. For this sample the table gives some 74,000 clones, of which 81% were detected only once. 1.2% of the sample is in the top ten clones.

The TCR sequence derives from a human donor who received a COVID-19 vaccine. The rearranged segments are TRBV27 and TRBJ1-5, with TRBD1 matching 7 junction bases. The sample in question was CD4+ T cells from PBMCs cultured with HCoV-229E spike peptides, obtained after COVID-19 vaccination. The cell subset or site tag for this specimen amounts to: HCoV-229E spike overlapping peptide pool stimulation. The nucleotide sequence reads as follows: TGTGCCAGCAGTTCTTGGGACAGTAGCAATCAGCCCCAGCATTTT. The translation is CASSSWDSSNQPQHF.